One sample yielded the 8 T cell receptor beta chains listed below, sequenced in a study of regulatory T cells in long-lasting Graves disease. Arm-PCR with iRepertoire HTBI primers amplified the CDR3 regions for these TCR beta libraries. Each CDR3 protein is one row after TCRdb ran MiXCR on the multiplex PCR reads. The sample includes roughly 400,000 distinct CDR3 sequences, about 21% seen only once; the top ten take roughly an eighth. Stated time point: persistent/refractory GD, antithyroid drugs over 5 years with positive TRAb. The TCR library was made from RNA extracted from PBMCs. The material sequenced was peripheral blood mononuclear cells (PBMCs), taken when the disease was refractory, from a patient treated with antithyroid drugs. The receptors derive from a female donor with Graves disease.

This clonotype was seen many times. This chain links TRBV2 with TRBJ2-7; 10 positions match TRBD2. In germline, CDR1 is SNHLY, CDR2 FYNNEI. V dropped 4 bases and J dropped 4; count of bases not matched to a gene: 7. The CDR3 length is 15 residues. This CDR3 is CASSGSSGSLYEQYF. CDR3 DNA sequence: TGTGCCAGCAGTGGTTCTAGCGGGAGTTTATACGAGCAGTACTTC.

Only a few counts were recorded for this clonotype. The CDR3 reads CSGGVSGTAGELFF. Written as DNA, the CDR3 is TGCAGCGGTGGGGTTAGCGGGACCGCCGGGGAGCTGTTTTTT. The chain joins TRBV29-1 to TRBJ2-2; the match to TRBD2 covers 8 bases. Germline CDR1 and CDR2: SQVTM and ANQGSEA. V shed 7 bases and J 6 bases; nucleotides not matched to a gene: 10. CDR3 length: 14 amino acids.

This clonotype was recorded many times. The CDR3 loop is CASSSLTGGDFDEQYF. DNA of the CDR3: TGTGCCAGCAGTTCCCTGACAGGGGGCGATTTTGACGAGCAGTACTTC. V usage is TRBV28 and J usage is TRBJ2-7; TRBD1 matches at 10 bases. Germline values: CDR1 MDHEN, CDR2 SYDVKM. The CDR3 extends over 16 amino acids. J gave up 5 bases and V 4 bases, and 11 bases lay outside the gene matches.

This clonotype turned up a few times. V is TRBV28 and J is TRBJ2-1, with D tentatively TRBD2 (7 bases). The CDR3 contains 15 residues. V lost 7 bases, J lost 8 bases, and 21 bases lay in between. The germline gives CDR1 MDHEN, CDR2 SYDVKM. CDR3 residues: CASTKPGGRAHEQFF. CDR3 bases: TGTGCCAGCACCAAACCCGGGGGGCGAGCCCATGAGCAGTTCTTC.

The rearrangement joins TRBV4-2 to TRBJ2-2; the D gene is possibly TRBD2 (6 bases). This CDR3 has 17 residues. Between the trimmed V and J ends, which lost 0 bases and 1 base, there was a span of 12 bases. The germline gives CDR1 LGHNA, CDR2 YNFKEQ. The CDR3 here is CASSQDRFSGNTGELFF. For the CDR3, the DNA is TGTGCCAGCAGCCAAGATCGATTTAGCGGGAACACCGGGGAGCTGTTTTTT.

This clonotype was seen many times. The chain is built from TRBV28 and TRBJ2-7, with TRBD2 identical over 8 bases. The CDR3 sequence is 15 residues long. V lost 8 bases and J lost 2; bases outside the gene matches: 11. The germline gives CDR1 MDHEN, CDR2 SYDVKM. The CDR3 region has the DNA TGTGCCAGCGTCGCGGGGGGAGGACGTGCCTACGAGCAGTACTTC. Translated: CASVAGGGRAYEQYF.

In this sample, this clonotype turned up many times. The chain joins TRBV11-2 to TRBJ1-2, with 8 bases matching TRBD1. The CDR3 has 14 residues. Germline V gives CDR1 SGHAT, CDR2 FQNNGV. V gave up 5 bases and J gave up 4 bases; unmatched junction bases: 6. CDR3 coding DNA: TGTGCCAGCAGCGTAGGAACAGGGGGCTATGGCTACACCTTC. Residues: CASSVGTGGYGYTF.

The V and J genes are TRBV20-1 and TRBJ1-2; 10 bases are a match to TRBD1. Unmatched junction bases numbered 7, after V lost 5 bases and J lost 4 bases. CDR1 is DFQATT and CDR2 is SNEGSKA in the germline V gene (reference sequence). This CDR3 spans 14 amino acids. CDR3 bases: TGCAGTGCTGGGGGACAGGGGATCGTCTATGGCTACACCTTC. Translation gives CSAGGQGIVYGYTF.